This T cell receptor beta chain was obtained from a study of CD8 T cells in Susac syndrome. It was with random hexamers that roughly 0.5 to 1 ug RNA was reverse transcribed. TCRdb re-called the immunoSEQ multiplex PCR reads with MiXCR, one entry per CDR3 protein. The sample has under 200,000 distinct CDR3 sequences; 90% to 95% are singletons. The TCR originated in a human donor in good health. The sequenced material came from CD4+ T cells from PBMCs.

CDR3 in DNA: TGTGCCTGGAGTGTAGCGGGAGGGTCGAATACGCAGTATTTT. Translation: CAWSVAGGSNTQYF. This sequence joins TRBV30 and TRBJ2-3, with 10 positions matching TRBD2. CDR1 and CDR2 from the germline V gene are GTSNPN and SVGIG (reference sequence). With 0 bases clipped from V and 7 bases from J, the junction kept 4 bases outside the gene matches. The CDR3 loop spans 14 amino acids.